Sequencing of this T cell receptor beta chain was carried out in a study of sequential checkpoint blockade in melanoma. Treatment meaning: randomized to nivolumab then ipilimumab (arm A) or the reverse (arm B). The length of the CDR3 is 14 residues. Germline CDR1 and CDR2: SGHRS and YFSETQ. Between the trimmed V and J ends, which lost 0 bases and 4 bases, there was a span of 10 bases. Broader study findings: Mutational load did not correlate with tumor T-cell fraction or clonality. Patients with week-13 increases in T-cell fraction and clonality benefited about 30 times more often.

About this clone: The antigen is unknown.

The data were produced by immunoSEQ multiplex PCR, yet TCRdb's version contains in-frame clones alone and is incomplete. The repertoire holds 6,200 or so clones, with about 19% as singletons. V and J are TRBV5-1 and TRBJ1-2, with D tentatively TRBD1 (5 bases). The material was tumor tissue (inferred from file names), obtained from a patient given nivolumab and ipilimumab in sequence. This receptor was obtained from a human donor with melanoma. As DNA, the CDR3 is TGCGCCAGCAGCTTGGACGGGACTTCCTATGGCTACACCTTC. Its translation: CASSLDGTSYGYTF. The entire variable domain, with the rest obtained from reference TRBV5-1 and TRBJ1-2, is as follows: KAGVTQTPRYLIKTRGQQVTLSCSPISGHRSVSWYQQTPGQGLQFLFEYFSETQRNKGNFPGRFSGRQFSNSRSEMNVSTLELGDSALYLCASSLDGTSYGYTFGSGTRLTVV.